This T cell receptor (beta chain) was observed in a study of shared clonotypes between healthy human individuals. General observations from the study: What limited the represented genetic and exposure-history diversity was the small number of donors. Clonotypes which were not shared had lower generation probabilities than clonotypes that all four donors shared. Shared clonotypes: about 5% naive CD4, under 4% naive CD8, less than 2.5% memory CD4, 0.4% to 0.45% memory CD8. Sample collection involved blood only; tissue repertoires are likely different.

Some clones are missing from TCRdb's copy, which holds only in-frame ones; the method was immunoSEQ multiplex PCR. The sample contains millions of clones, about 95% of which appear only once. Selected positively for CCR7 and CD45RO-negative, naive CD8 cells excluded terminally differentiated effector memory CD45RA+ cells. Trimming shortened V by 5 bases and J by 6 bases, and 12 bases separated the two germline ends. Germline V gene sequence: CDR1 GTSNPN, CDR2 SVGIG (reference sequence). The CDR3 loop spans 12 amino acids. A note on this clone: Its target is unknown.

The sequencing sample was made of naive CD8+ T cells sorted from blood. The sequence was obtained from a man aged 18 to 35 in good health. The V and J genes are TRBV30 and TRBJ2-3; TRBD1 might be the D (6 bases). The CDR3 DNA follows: TGTGCCTGGGCTGATACAGGGGATACGCAGTATTTT. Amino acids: CAWADTGDTQYF.